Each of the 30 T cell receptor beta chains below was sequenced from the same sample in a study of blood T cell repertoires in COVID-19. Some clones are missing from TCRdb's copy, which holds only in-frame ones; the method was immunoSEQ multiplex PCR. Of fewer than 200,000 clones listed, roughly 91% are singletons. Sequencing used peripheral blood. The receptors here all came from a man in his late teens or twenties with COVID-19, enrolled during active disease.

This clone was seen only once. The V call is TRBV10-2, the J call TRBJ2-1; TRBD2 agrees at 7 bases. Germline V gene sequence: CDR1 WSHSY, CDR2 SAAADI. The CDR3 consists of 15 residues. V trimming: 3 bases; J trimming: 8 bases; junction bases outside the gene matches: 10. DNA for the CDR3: TGCGCCAGCAGTGACGGTGGGAGGGCCGGGGATGAGCAGTTCTTC. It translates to CASSDGGRAGDEQFF.

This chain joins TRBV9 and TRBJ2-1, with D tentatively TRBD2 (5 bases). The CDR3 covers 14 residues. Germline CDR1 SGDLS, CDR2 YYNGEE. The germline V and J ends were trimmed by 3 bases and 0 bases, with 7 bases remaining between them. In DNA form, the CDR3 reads TGTGCCAGCAGCGGAGGGAGCTCCTACAATGAGCAGTTCTTC. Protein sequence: CASSGGSSYNEQFF.

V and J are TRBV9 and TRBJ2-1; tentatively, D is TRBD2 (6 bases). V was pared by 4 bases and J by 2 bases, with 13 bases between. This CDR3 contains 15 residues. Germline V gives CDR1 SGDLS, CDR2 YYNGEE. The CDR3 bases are TGTGCCAGCAGCCCCCTAGCGAACGCCTACAATGAGCAGTTCTTC. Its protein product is CASSPLANAYNEQFF.

CDR3: CAWSGSGGIYEQYF. In DNA, the CDR3 is TGTGCCTGGAGTGGGAGCGGGGGGATCTACGAGCAGTACTTC. The chain combines TRBV30 with TRBJ2-7, with 9 nucleotides matching TRBD2. CDR3 size: 14 residues. V shed 1 base, J shed 3 bases, and the junction held 4 bases outside the gene matches. The germline gives CDR1 GTSNPN, CDR2 SVGIG (reference sequence).

The DNA of the CDR3 is TGTGCCAGCAGCTTTTCAGGGCCCCCGTATAGCAATCAGCCCCAGCATTTT. It codes for CASSFSGPPYSNQPQHF. This sequence joins TRBV27 and TRBJ1-5; D possibly corresponds to TRBD1 (5 bases). The CDR3 covers 17 residues. CDR1 is MNHEY and CDR2 is SMNVEV in the germline V gene (reference sequence). V lost 6 bases, J lost 0 bases, and 18 bases lay in between.

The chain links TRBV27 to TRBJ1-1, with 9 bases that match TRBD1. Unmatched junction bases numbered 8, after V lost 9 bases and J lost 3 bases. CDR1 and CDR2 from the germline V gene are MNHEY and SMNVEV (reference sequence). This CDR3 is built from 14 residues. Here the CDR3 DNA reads TGTGCCAGTAACCGGGACAGGGCGGACACTGAAGCTTTCTTT. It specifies CASNRDRADTEAFF.

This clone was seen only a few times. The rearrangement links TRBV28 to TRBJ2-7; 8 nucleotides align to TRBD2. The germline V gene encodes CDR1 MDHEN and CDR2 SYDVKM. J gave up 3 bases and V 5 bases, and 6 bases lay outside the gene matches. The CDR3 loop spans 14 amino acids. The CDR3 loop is CASSRTGTSYEQYF. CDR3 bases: TGTGCCAGCAGTCGAACCGGGACTAGCTACGAGCAGTACTTC.

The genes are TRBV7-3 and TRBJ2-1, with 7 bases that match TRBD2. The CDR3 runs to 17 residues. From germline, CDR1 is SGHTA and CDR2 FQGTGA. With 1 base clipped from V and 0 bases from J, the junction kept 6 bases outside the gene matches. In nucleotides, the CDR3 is TGTGCCAGCAGCTTAATAGGTGGCGGGAGCTCCTACAATGAGCAGTTCTTC. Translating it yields CASSLIGGGSSYNEQFF.

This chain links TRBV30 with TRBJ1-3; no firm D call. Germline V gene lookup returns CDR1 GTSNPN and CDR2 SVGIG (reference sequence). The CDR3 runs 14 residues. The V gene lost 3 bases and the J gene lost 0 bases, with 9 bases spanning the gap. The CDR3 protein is CAWSWALSGNTIYF. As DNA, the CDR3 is TGTGCCTGGAGCTGGGCACTCTCTGGAAACACCATATATTTT.

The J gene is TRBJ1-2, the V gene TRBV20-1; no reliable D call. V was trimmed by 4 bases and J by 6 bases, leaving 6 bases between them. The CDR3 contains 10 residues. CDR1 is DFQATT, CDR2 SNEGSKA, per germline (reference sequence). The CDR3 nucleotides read TGCAGTGCTATCTATGATGGCTACACCTTC. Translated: CSAIYDGYTF.

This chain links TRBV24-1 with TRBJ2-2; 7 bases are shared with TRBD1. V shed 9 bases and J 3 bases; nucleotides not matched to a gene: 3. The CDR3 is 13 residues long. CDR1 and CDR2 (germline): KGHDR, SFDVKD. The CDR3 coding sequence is TGTGCCACCGGGGGACAGCACACCGGGGAGCTGTTTTTT. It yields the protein CATGGQHTGELFF.

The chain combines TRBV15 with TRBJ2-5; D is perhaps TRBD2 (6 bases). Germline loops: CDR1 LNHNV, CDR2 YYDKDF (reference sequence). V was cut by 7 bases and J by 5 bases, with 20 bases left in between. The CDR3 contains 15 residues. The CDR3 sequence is CATTRGASSAETQYF. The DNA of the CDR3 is TGTGCCACCACCCGCGGGGCCTCTAGTGCCGAGACCCAGTACTTC.

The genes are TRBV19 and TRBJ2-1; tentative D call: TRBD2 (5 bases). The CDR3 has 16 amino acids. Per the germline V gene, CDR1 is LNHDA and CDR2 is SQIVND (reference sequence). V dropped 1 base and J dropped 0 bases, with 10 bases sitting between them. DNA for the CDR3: TGTGCCAGTAGTATAGGCGGGCTGAACTCCTACAATGAGCAGTTCTTC. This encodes CASSIGGLNSYNEQFF.

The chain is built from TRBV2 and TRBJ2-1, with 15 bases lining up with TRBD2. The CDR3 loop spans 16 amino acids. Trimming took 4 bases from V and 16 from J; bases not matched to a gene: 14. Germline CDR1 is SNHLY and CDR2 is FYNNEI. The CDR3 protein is CASSANVGLAGGRLFF. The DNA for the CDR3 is TGTGCCAGCAGTGCAAACGTGGGACTAGCGGGAGGCCGATTATTCTTC.

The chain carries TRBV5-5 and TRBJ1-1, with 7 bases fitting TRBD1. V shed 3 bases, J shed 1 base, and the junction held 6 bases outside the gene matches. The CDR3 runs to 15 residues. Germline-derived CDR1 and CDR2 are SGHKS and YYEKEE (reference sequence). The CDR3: CASSSGQARNTEAFF. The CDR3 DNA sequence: TGTGCCAGCAGCTCTGGACAGGCCAGGAACACTGAAGCTTTCTTT.

The CDR3 bases are TGTGCCAGCAGAACAACAGGGGGCGCAGGTTATAATTCACCCCTCCACTTT. Protein product: CASRTTGGAGYNSPLHF. The V gene is TRBV27, the J gene TRBJ1-6; 9 bases are shared with TRBD1. V lost 6 bases to trimming and J lost 4 bases; unmatched junction nucleotides: 10. This CDR3 contains 17 residues. Looked up from germline, CDR1 is MNHEY and CDR2 is SMNVEV (reference sequence).

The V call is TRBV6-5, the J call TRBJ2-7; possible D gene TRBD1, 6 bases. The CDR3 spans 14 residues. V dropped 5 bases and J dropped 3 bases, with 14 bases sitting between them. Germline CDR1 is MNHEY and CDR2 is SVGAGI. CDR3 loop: CASSRDRKYYEQYF. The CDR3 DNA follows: TGTGCCAGCAGTCGCGACAGGAAATACTACGAGCAGTACTTC.

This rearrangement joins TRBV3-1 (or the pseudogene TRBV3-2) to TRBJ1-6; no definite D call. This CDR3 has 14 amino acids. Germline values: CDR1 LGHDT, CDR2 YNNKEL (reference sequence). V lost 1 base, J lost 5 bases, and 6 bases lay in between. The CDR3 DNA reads TGTGCCAGCAGCCAAGGGCCCGATAATTCACCCCTCCACTTT. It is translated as CASSQGPDNSPLHF.

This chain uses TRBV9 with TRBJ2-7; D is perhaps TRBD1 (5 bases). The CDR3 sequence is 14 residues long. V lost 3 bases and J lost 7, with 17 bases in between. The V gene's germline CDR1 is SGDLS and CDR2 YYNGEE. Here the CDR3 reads CASSASGAGHEQYF. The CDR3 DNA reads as TGTGCCAGCAGCGCAAGTGGGGCAGGGCATGAGCAGTACTTC.

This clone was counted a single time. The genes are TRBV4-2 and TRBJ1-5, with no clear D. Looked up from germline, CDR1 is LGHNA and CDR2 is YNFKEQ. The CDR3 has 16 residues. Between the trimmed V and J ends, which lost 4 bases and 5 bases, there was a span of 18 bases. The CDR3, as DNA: TGTGCCAGCAGCCCTCAACTCGGGGAAAATTATCAGCCCCAGCATTTT. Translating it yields CASSPQLGENYQPQHF.

The CDR3 DNA reads as TGTGCCACCTCAGACAGGGTGGAACAGCCCCAGCATTTT. The encoded protein is CATSDRVEQPQHF. This chain uses TRBV2 with TRBJ1-5; 7 nucleotides agree with TRBD1. CDR1 is SNHLY and CDR2 is FYNNEI in the germline V gene. V lost 10 bases and J lost 7; bases outside the gene matches: 10. The CDR3 spans 13 residues.

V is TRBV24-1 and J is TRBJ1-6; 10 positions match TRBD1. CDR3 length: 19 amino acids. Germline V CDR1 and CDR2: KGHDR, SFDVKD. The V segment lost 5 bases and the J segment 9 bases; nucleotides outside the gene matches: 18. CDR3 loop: CATSVTGTGAHKGFSPLHF. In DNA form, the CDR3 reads TGTGCCACCAGTGTTACCGGGACAGGGGCCCATAAGGGCTTTTCACCCCTCCACTTT.

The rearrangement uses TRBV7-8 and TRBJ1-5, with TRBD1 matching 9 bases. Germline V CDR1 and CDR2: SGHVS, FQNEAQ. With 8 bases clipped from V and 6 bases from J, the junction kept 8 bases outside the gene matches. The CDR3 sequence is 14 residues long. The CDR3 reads CASGWTGVGQPQHF. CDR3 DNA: TGTGCCAGCGGGTGGACAGGGGTGGGTCAGCCCCAGCATTTT.

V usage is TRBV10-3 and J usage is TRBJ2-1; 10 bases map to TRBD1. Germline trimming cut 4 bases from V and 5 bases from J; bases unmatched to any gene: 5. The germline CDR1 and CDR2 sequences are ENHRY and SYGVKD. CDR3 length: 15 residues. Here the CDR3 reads CAISGQGALHNEQFF. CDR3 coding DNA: TGTGCCATCAGTGGACAGGGGGCGCTCCACAATGAGCAGTTCTTC.

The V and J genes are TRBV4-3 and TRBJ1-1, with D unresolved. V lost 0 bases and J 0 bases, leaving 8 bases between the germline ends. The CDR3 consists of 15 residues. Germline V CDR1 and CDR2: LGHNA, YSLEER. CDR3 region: CASSQDRALNTEAFF. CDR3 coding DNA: TGCGCCAGCAGCCAAGATCGAGCGTTGAACACTGAAGCTTTCTTT.

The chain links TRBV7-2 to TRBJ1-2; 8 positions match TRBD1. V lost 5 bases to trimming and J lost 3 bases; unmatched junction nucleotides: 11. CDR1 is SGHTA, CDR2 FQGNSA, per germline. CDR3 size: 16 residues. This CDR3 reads CASSLLSGGFDYGYTF. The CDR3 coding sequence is TGTGCCAGCAGCCTTCTTTCAGGGGGCTTTGACTATGGCTACACCTTC.

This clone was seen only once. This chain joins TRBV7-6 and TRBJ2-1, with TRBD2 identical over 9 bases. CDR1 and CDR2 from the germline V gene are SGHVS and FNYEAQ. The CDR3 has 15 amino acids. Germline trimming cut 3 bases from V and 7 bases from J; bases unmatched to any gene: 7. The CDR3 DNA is TGTGCCAGCAGCTTTACTAGCGGGTCCGGGAATGAGCAGTTCTTC. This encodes CASSFTSGSGNEQFF.

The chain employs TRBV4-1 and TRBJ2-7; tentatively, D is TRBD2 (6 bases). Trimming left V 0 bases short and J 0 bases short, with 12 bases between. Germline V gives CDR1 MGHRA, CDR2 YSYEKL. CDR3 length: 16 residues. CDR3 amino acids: CASSQEGGLGSYEQYF. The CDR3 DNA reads TGCGCCAGCAGCCAAGAGGGGGGTTTAGGCTCCTACGAGCAGTACTTC.

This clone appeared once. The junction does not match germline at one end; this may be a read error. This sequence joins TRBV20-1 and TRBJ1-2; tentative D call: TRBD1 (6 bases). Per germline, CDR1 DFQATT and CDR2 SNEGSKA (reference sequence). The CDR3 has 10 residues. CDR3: CSAEEPGHNF. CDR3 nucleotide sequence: TGCAGTGCGGAAGAACCGGGACACAATTTC.

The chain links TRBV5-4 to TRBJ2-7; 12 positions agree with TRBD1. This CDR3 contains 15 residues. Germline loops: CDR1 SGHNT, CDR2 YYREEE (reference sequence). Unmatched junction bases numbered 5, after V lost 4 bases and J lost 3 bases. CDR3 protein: CASSLRDRGHYEQYF. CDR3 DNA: TGTGCCAGCAGCCTCCGGGACAGGGGGCACTACGAGCAGTACTTC.